The rows below give T cell receptor beta chains drawn from one sample of a study of persistence of HIV-infected CD4 T cells. Measured with immunoSEQ multiplex PCR; TCRdb has only the in-frame clones, and not every one. The sample has 20,000 to 25,000 clones, around 67% seen once; the top ten hold approximately 1.8%. These receptors' antigens are unknown. The material sequenced was CD4+ T cells sorted from PBMCs after roughly 17-hour stimulation, taken from a patient who received antiretroviral therapy. These receptors were obtained from an adult man with HIV who was CMV-seropositive. CDR3s include the opening cysteine and the closing phenylalanine or tryptophan. D genes are given only for firm matches. Part of the rows lack a size; the others show once, few, many or a class for expanded clones.

TRBJ2-3	once	TRBV28	-	TGTGCCAGCAGGTGGCAGGTTGCAGATACGCAGTATTTT	CASRWQVADTQYF
TRBJ2-7	-	TRBV7-9	TRBD2	TGTGCCAGCAGCTTCGGAGGGGGACTAGCGGGGTCCTACGAGCAGTACTTC	CASSFGGGLAGSYEQYF
TRBJ2-2	once	TRBV28	-	TGTGCCAGCAGCCTAGAGGGCACCGGGGAGCTGTTTTTT	CASSLEGTGELFF
TRBJ1-2	-	TRBV2	-	TGTGCCAGCAAATTCCAGGGGACTAACTATGGCTACACCTTC	CASKFQGTNYGYTF
TRBJ2-1	-	TRBV27	-	TGTGCCAGCATCGGGGCTACCTATAGCTCCTACAATGAGCAGTTCTTC	CASIGATYSSYNEQFF
TRBJ2-6	few	TRBV9	-	TGTGCCAGCAGCGAAACAGCTTACTCTGGGGCCAACGTCCTGACTTTC	CASSETAYSGANVLTF
TRBJ2-1	-	TRBV19	-	TGTGCCAGTAGTATAGCGAGGGACCGACGGGGCAATGAGCAGTTCTTC	CASSIARDRRGNEQFF
TRBJ1-4	-	TRBV4-2	-	TGTGCCAGCAGCCAAGATATCCGGCGACCTTGGGAAAAACTGTTTTTT	CASSQDIRRPWEKLFF
TRBJ1-2	-	TRBV6-4	-	TGTGCCAGCAGCGACGGGACGGGCAACTATGGCTACACCTTC	CASSDGTGNYGYTF
TRBJ1-5	-	TRBV28	TRBD1	TGTGCCAGCAGTGGGGACAGGGGGAGTCAGCCCCAGCATTTT	CASSGDRGSQPQHF
TRBJ1-2	once	TRBV5-1	TRBD1	TGCGCCAGCAGCTCGCAGACAGGGGGGGATGGCTACACCTTC	CASSSQTGGDGYTF
TRBJ1-1	-	TRBV12-3/TRBV12-4	-	TGTGCCAGCAATCGGGGATTTAACACTGAAGCTTTCTTT	CASNRGFNTEAFF
TRBJ2-3	once	TRBV10-1	TRBD2	TGCGCCAGCAGTGAGTCCGGAGCGGGGACGTCAGATACGCAGTATTTT	CASSESGAGTSDTQYF
TRBJ2-7	-	TRBV7-2	TRBD2	TGTGCCAGCAGCCTTGGGACTAACAACTACGAGCAGTACTTC	CASSLGTNNYEQYF
TRBJ1-3	-	TRBV29-1	-	TGCAGCGTTGAAGGGTCTGGAAACACCATATATTTT	CSVEGSGNTIYF
TRBJ2-1	-	TRBV19	-	TGTGCCAGTAGTATACAGGGTAGGAATGAGCAGTTCTTC	CASSIQGRNEQFF
TRBJ2-3	-	TRBV6-5	-	TGTGCCAGCAGTTACTCCGGTACGCAGTATTTT	CASSYSGTQYF
TRBJ2-7	once	TRBV7-2	-	TGTGCCAGCAGCTTAGCAGGGGGTAGCTCCTACGAGCAGTACTTC	CASSLAGGSSYEQYF
TRBJ1-6	-	TRBV5-4	-	TGTGCCAGCAGCCTCGCATATTCACCCCTCCACTTT	CASSLAYSPLHF
TRBJ2-3	-	TRBV7-3	TRBD1	TGTGCCAGCAGCTTAACAGGGGGCGGCAATACGCAGTATTTT	CASSLTGGGNTQYF
TRBJ2-7	-	TRBV5-1	-	TGCGCCAGCAGCTTGGATTCGGGCAGGGACGAGCAGTACTTC	CASSLDSGRDEQYF
TRBJ2-3	-	TRBV6-2/TRBV6-3	-	TGTGCCAGCAGTTTAGTAAGTTGGTCCACAGATACGCAGTATTTT	CASSLVSWSTDTQYF
TRBJ2-7	-	TRBV28	-	TGTGCCAGCAGTTTATCAGGACACAGCTCCTACGAGCAGTACTTC	CASSLSGHSSYEQYF
TRBJ2-1	-	TRBV10-3	-	TGTGCCACCGGGACCCAAGGACGCGATGAGCAGTTCTTC	CATGTQGRDEQFF
TRBJ1-6	few	TRBV6-5	-	TGTGCCAGCAGTTACAAGGGGAGCTCCTATAATTCACCCCTCCACTTT	CASSYKGSSYNSPLHF
TRBJ2-4	-	TRBV5-4	-	TGTGCCAGCAGCCAAGCGGAACTAGCCAAAAACATTCAGTACTTC	CASSQAELAKNIQYF
TRBJ1-2	few	TRBV6-1	-	TGTGCCAGCAGTGACGGCGCTAACTATGGCTACACCTTC	CASSDGANYGYTF
TRBJ2-7	-	TRBV28	TRBD1	TGTGCCAGCAGTACTCCCGGGACAGGGCGCGGCGAGCAGTACTTC	CASSTPGTGRGEQYF
TRBJ2-5	-	TRBV28	TRBD2	TGTGCCAGCAGTTTGGATCTGAGCGGGGGGGCCTTAATAAAAGACTTC	CASSLDLSGGALIKDF
TRBJ1-6	-	TRBV7-2	-	TGTGCCAGCAGCTTCGAGGGAACCTATAATTCACCCCTCCACTTT	CASSFEGTYNSPLHF
TRBJ2-5	-	TRBV7-8	-	TGTGCCAGCAGCTTAGTCCACCGGGGCGAGCAAGAGACCCAGTACTTC	CASSLVHRGEQETQYF
TRBJ2-1	-	TRBV29-1	-	TGCAGCGCTAGGTACAATGAGCAGTTCTTC	CSARYNEQFF
TRBJ2-7	-	TRBV5-1	-	TGCGCCAGCACGGGGACGGATTACAGCTCCTACGAGCAGTACTTC	CASTGTDYSSYEQYF
TRBJ2-2	once	TRBV9	TRBD2	TGTGCCAGCAGCGTCTTAGCGGGGGGGCCCACCGGGGAGCTGTTTTTT	CASSVLAGGPTGELFF
TRBJ2-7	-	TRBV7-9	-	TGTGCCAGCAGCCCCGTGGCTGGGGCCGAGCAGTACTTC	CASSPVAGAEQYF
TRBJ1-5	-	TRBV6-4	-	TGTGCCAGCAGTGGGACAGCAATCTATAGCAATCAGCCCCAGCATTTT	CASSGTAIYSNQPQHF
TRBJ1-2	once	TRBV5-1	-	TGCGCCAGCAGCTTACAGGGCTCTGGCTACACCTTC	CASSLQGSGYTF
TRBJ2-7	once	TRBV27	-	TGTGCCAGCAGTTCTGCAGCGGTGGTCCGCGAGCAGTACTTC	CASSSAAVVREQYF
TRBJ1-5	large	TRBV6-5	-	TGTGCCAGCAGAGGGGGTATTGGTCAGCCCCAGCATTTT	CASRGGIGQPQHF
TRBJ1-5	-	TRBV3-1/TRBV3-2	-	TGTGCCAGCAGCCAGGGGGCCCCGGGACAGCCCCAGCATTTT	CASSQGAPGQPQHF
TRBJ2-7	once	TRBV10-3	-	TGTGCCATCAGTGAGTCCTCCGGGAGGGGGCCATCTTCGTACGAGCAGTACTTC	CAISESSGRGPSSYEQYF
TRBJ2-3	-	TRBV5-6	TRBD1	TGTGCCAGCGAAAGGGGACAGGGTGGCCCCACAGATACGCAGTATTTT	CASERGQGGPTDTQYF
TRBJ2-7	-	TRBV6-6	-	TGTGCCAGCAGTTACCGGTCCTCCTACGAGCAGTACTTC	CASSYRSSYEQYF
TRBJ2-3	-	TRBV29-1	-	TGCAGCGTTGAAGTCGTACGCTCGGTTTTCGATACGCAGTATTTT	CSVEVVRSVFDTQYF
TRBJ1-2	-	TRBV10-3	-	TGTGCCATCAGTGGACCTAACAGGGTTGACGGCTACACCTTC	CAISGPNRVDGYTF
TRBJ2-7	-	TRBV7-9	TRBD1	TGTGCCAGCAGCTACGGACAGGGGGGTACCTACGAGCAGTACTTC	CASSYGQGGTYEQYF
TRBJ1-2	once	TRBV6-1	TRBD1	TGTGCCAGCAGTCCCCAGACAGGGAACTATGGCTACACCTTC	CASSPQTGNYGYTF
TRBJ2-1	-	TRBV7-9	-	TGTGCCAGCAGCGGGATTTCTGGGGGGGCCGAGTTCTTC	CASSGISGGAEFF
TRBJ2-7	medium-sized	TRBV28	-	TGTGCCAGCAGTTTGAGCTGGAACGAGCAGTACTTC	CASSLSWNEQYF
TRBJ2-1	-	TRBV10-1	TRBD2	TGCGCCAGCAGTAAGACTGGCGGGGGGAGGAATGAGCAGTTCTTC	CASSKTGGGRNEQFF
TRBJ1-2	-	TRBV30	-	TGTGCCTGGAGTGTTATTGAACAGGGCGGCTACACCTTC	CAWSVIEQGGYTF
TRBJ1-2	few	TRBV3-1/TRBV3-2	TRBD1	TGTGCCAGCAGCCAAGTTGCGGGTCGACAGGGCAACTATGGCTACACCTTC	CASSQVAGRQGNYGYTF
TRBJ2-7	-	TRBV5-1	-	TGCGCCAGCAGCTTTTACAATCGAAAGGACGAGCAGTACTTC	CASSFYNRKDEQYF
TRBJ2-6	-	TRBV3-1/TRBV3-2	-	TGTGCCAGCAGCCTAAGCTCTGGGGCCAACGTCCTGACTTTC	CASSLSSGANVLTF